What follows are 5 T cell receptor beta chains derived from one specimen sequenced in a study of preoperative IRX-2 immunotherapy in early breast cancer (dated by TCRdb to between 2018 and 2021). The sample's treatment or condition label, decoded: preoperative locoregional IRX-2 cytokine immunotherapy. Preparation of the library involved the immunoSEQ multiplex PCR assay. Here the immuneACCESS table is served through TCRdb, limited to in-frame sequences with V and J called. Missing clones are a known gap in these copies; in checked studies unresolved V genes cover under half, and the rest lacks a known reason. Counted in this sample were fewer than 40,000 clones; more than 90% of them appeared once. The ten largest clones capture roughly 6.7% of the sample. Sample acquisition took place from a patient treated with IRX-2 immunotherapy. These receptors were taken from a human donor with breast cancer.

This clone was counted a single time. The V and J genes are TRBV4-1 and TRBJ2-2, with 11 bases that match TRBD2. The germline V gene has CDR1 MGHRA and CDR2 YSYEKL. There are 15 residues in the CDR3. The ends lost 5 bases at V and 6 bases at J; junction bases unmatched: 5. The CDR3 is CASSFSGRESGELFF. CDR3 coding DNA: TGCGCCAGCAGCTTTAGCGGGAGGGAATCCGGGGAGCTGTTTTTT.

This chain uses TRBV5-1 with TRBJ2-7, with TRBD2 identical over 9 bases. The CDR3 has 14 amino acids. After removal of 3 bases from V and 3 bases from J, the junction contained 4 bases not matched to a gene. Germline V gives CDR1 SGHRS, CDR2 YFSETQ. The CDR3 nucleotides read TGCGCCAGCAGCTCCTTAGCGGGAGACTACGAGCAGTACTTC. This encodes CASSSLAGDYEQYF.

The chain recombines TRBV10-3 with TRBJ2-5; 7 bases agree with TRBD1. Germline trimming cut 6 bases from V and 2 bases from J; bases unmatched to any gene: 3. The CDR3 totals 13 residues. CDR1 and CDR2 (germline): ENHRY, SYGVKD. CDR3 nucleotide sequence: TGTGCCATCAGCGGGACAGTTCAAGAGACCCAGTACTTC. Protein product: CAISGTVQETQYF.

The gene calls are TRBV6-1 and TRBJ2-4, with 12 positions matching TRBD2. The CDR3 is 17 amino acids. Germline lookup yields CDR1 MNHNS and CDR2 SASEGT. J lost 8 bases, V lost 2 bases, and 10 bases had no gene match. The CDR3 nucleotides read TGTGCCAGCAGTGAAAGGGGACTAGCGGGCGCTAGGGACATTCAGTACTTC. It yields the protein CASSERGLAGARDIQYF.

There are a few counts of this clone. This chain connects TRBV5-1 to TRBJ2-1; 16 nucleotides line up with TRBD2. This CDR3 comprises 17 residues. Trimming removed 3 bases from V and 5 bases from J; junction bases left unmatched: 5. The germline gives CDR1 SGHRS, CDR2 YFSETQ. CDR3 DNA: TGCGCCAGCAGCTCGGGACTAGCGGGAGGGTCCAACAATGAGCAGTTCTTC. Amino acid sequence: CASSSGLAGGSNNEQFF. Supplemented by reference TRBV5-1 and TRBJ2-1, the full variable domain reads KAGVTQTPRYLIKTRGQQVTLSCSPISGHRSVSWYQQTPGQGLQFLFEYFSETQRNKGNFPGRFSGRQFSNSRSEMNVSTLELGDSALYLCASSSGLAGGSNNEQFFGPGTRLTVL.